Included here is one TCR beta chain sequence, with context. Its target is not known. The data are from a study of Tregs in tolerant kidney transplant recipients. Study details: Recipients received nonmyeloablative bone marrow transplants from related graft donors, with transient mixed chimerism. Findings and limits, study-wide: Donor-specific Treg expansion exceeded global Treg expansion in tolerant patients, suggesting antigen drive. Nucleotide sequences could not be compared across some patients' samples due to primer changes.

There are 16 residues in the CDR3. Thawed PBMCs were FACS-sorted into unstimulated CD4+CD25+CD127- regulatory T cells, CD4+CD25- non-regulatory cells, CD4 and CD8 cells. Here immunoSEQ multiplex PCR was the method, and the copy in TCRdb shows in-frame clones only, minus some. Counted here are about 110,000 clones, roughly 89% occurring once; the ten biggest clones make up roughly 0.31%. This sequence was found in a human donor who received a combined kidney and bone marrow transplant. J is TRBJ2-1 and V is TRBV21-1; the tabulated D call, TRBD1, remains unverified against the DNA. TRBV21-1 is deemed a pseudogene. Sample: CD4+ T cells from blood, taken before the transplant. CDR3 coding DNA: TGTGCCAGCAGCCACCGTGGGGCAGGGTCTCGCAATGAGCAGTTCTTC. This translates into CASSHRGAGSRNEQFF.